This T cell receptor (beta chain) was observed in a study of beta chain features in type 1 diabetes. Study-wide results and caveats: For patients, the naive, central memory and Treg TCRB repertoires appeared more alike than for healthy donors. Insertion counts at VDJ junctions were lower in type 1 diabetes patients, who also showed more deletions there. When cDNA is sequenced, cells with high TCR expression could be over-represented. In all four CD4+ subsets, TCRB CDR3 length was significantly, moderately reduced in type 1 diabetes.

CDR1 is MDHEN and CDR2 is SYDVKM in the germline V gene. The CDR3 sequence is 13 residues long. Unmatched junction bases numbered 4, after V lost 10 bases and J lost 5 bases. In the case of this clone: The antigen is unknown.

The sequenced template was cDNA made from the entire isolated RNA. Using immunoSEQ multiplex PCR, the repertoire was profiled, and TCRdb retains in-frame clones only, with some absent. The sample holds 350,000 to 400,000 clones, around 12% seen once. The chain has TRBV28 and TRBJ2-3; 12 nucleotides match TRBD1. The TCR sequence derives from a woman aged 18-30 years with type 1 diabetes. What was sequenced was naive CD4+ T cells from blood. The CDR3 DNA is TGTGCCACCGGGACAGGGGGCTTAGATACGCAGTATTTT. Residues: CATGTGGLDTQYF.